This TCR beta chain was identified during a study of blood T cell repertoires in COVID-19. TCRdb's table, derived via immunoSEQ multiplex PCR, lists solely in-frame clones and lacks some. Counted here are under 150,000 clones, approximately 91% occurring once; the ten biggest clones make up 2.3%. The V and J ends lost 3 bases and 5 bases, in that order; junction bases with no gene match: 7. The CDR3 consists of 15 residues. The rearrangement uses TRBV23-1 and TRBJ1-5, with TRBD1 identical over 7 bases. TRBV23-1 is placed among ORFs of uncertain function. Specimen: peripheral blood. The origin of this receptor is a human donor in a cohort sampled during active COVID-19. The CDR3 nucleotides are TGCGCCAGCAGTCACCTTCGACAGGGTTATCAGCCCCAGCATTTT. Its protein is CASSHLRQGYQPQHF.